This section outlines one T cell receptor beta chain sequence together with its context. The antigen remains unidentified. Only in-frame clones appear in the TCRdb table, and some are missing; sequencing was by immunoSEQ multiplex PCR. The sample consists of about 2.3 million clones, 93% of them appearing once. J was trimmed by 9 bases and V by 3 bases; bases with no gene match: 14. This CDR3 spans 15 amino acids. Germline V gene data show CDR1 as SEHNR and CDR2 as FQNEAQ (reference sequence). These data belong to a study of shared clonotypes between healthy human individuals. General study points: Donor scarcity curtailed the genetic and exposure-history diversity represented herein. A handful of donors showed sharing of approximately 5% of naive CD4 clonotypes. Rarefaction gave evidence that sorted-subset sequencing remained incomplete despite large depth. Across subsets, estimated richness was generally greater for naive than for memory populations.

Specimen: naive CD4+ T cells from PBMCs. As to subset: CD45RA+ positively selected. The receptor was derived from a man in his late teens or twenties in good health. Some clones in this sample may be carry-over from other donors' samples. This chain joins TRBV7-9 and TRBJ2-7; the match to TRBD2 covers 7 bases. The CDR3 loop is CASSLGLAVLPGQYF. For the CDR3, the DNA is TGTGCCAGCAGCTTGGGGCTAGCGGTGCTTCCCGGGCAGTACTTC.